This is a list of T cell receptor beta chains from one sample in a study of T-cell memory formation after mild COVID-19. TCRdb analysed the 5' RACE reads with MiXCR anew, one entry per CDR3 protein. The sample has fewer than 60,000 distinct CDR3 sequences; 12% are singletons. The specimen was PBMCs or a T cell subset sorted from them (not recorded which). These receptors came from a young man who had mild COVID-19 (a few samples of this study predate the infection). Cell type and time point are not known. Each CDR3 is given with its conserved first and last residue. A D gene is named only where the DNA matches it firmly. Clone size is shown for a subset of rows, as once, few, many or a class of expanded clone.

CDR3aa	CDR3nt	abundance	v_gene	j_gene	d_gene
CASSVGPGGEYGYTF	TGTGCCAGCAGCGTAGGCCCAGGGGGCGAATATGGCTACACCTTC	NA	TRBV9	TRBJ1-2	TRBD1
CASSYGLSGGPQQFF	TGTGCCAGCAGTTATGGTCTTTCTGGGGGGCCTCAGCAGTTCTTC	few	TRBV6-5	TRBJ2-1	NA
CASSFGGGAGEQYF	TGTGCCAGCAGTTTTGGCGGGGGGGCCGGTGAGCAGTACTTC	many	TRBV12-3/TRBV12-4	TRBJ2-7	TRBD2
CAWRSNYEQYF	TGTGCCTGGCGGAGTAACTACGAGCAGTACTTC	NA	TRBV30	TRBJ2-7	NA
CASSLVAGANQETQYF	TGTGCCAGCAGCCTTGTGGCAGGGGCAAACCAAGAGACCCAGTACTTC	many	TRBV7-8	TRBJ2-5	NA
CASSLFTGPFYEQYF	TGTGCCAGCAGCTTATTCACAGGGCCGTTCTACGAGCAGTACTTC	NA	TRBV11-1	TRBJ2-7	NA
CSVEGDSYEQYF	TGCAGCGTTGAAGGGGATTCCTACGAGCAGTACTTC	many	TRBV29-1	TRBJ2-7	NA
CSVVWDRENQPQHF	TGCAGCGTGGTATGGGACAGGGAAAATCAGCCCCAGCATTTT	NA	TRBV29-1	TRBJ1-5	TRBD1
CASKAQKNTGELFF	TGCGCCAGCAAAGCGCAGAAGAACACCGGGGAGCTGTTTTTT	few	TRBV10-2	TRBJ2-2	NA
CASRGGRSGELFF	TGTGCCAGCAGGGGAGGGAGGTCCGGGGAGCTGTTTTTT	NA	TRBV6-5	TRBJ2-2	TRBD2
CASSSGVTTYNEQFF	TGTGCCAGCAGTTCGGGGGTGACTACCTACAATGAGCAGTTCTTC	few	TRBV6-6	TRBJ2-1	NA
CASTPDRAYGYTF	TGTGCCAGTACCCCGGACAGGGCCTATGGCTACACCTTC	few	TRBV19	TRBJ1-2	TRBD1
CASSFRTGKGGQETQYF	TGTGCCAGCAGTTTTAGAACAGGGAAGGGAGGTCAAGAGACCCAGTACTTC	NA	TRBV28	TRBJ2-5	NA
CASSLDQGGTANTGELFF	TGTGCCAGCAGCTTAGATCAGGGCGGGACGGCGAACACCGGGGAGCTGTTTTTT	few	TRBV11-3	TRBJ2-2	NA
CAWSVGVSYEQYF	TGTGCCTGGAGTGTAGGCGTCTCCTACGAGCAGTACTTC	NA	TRBV30	TRBJ2-7	NA
CASTDRLYNSPLHF	TGTGCCAGCACCGACAGATTATATAATTCACCCCTCCACTTT	few	TRBV12-3/TRBV12-4	TRBJ1-6	NA
CSVFDSQFNYGYTF	TGCAGCGTTTTCGATTCCCAGTTTAACTATGGCTACACCTTC	few	TRBV29-1	TRBJ1-2	NA
CASSLDRSSTDTQYF	TGTGCCAGCAGCTTAGACAGATCTAGCACAGATACGCAGTATTTT	few	TRBV7-3	TRBJ2-3	NA
CASSFNRDPNTGELFF	TGTGCCAGCAGTTTTAACCGGGATCCTAACACCGGGGAGCTGTTTTTT	many	TRBV12-3/TRBV12-4	TRBJ2-2	NA
CASSWTSRIVYEQYF	TGTGCCAGCAGTTGGACTAGCCGAATCGTATACGAGCAGTACTTC	NA	TRBV27	TRBJ2-7	TRBD2
CARSLGTGELFF	TGTGCCAGAAGCCTAGGGACCGGGGAGCTGTTTTTT	once	TRBV5-6	TRBJ2-2	NA
CASSKSSGGARETQYF	TGTGCCAGCAGCAAATCTAGCGGGGGGGCTCGGGAGACCCAGTACTTC	NA	TRBV7-2	TRBJ2-5	TRBD2
CSASIKTSGGRDTQYF	TGCAGTGCTAGCATAAAGACTAGCGGGGGACGAGATACGCAGTATTTT	NA	TRBV20-1	TRBJ2-3	TRBD2
CASSYSSGTVDTGELFF	TGCGCCAGCAGCTACTCTTCCGGGACAGTGGACACCGGGGAGCTGTTTTTT	few	TRBV5-1	TRBJ2-2	TRBD1
CARTYTGELFF	TGCGCCAGGACTTACACCGGGGAGCTGTTTTTT	few	TRBV4-1	TRBJ2-2	NA
CASSVGQNTEAFF	TGTGCCAGCAGCGTCGGACAGAACACTGAAGCTTTCTTT	few	TRBV11-2	TRBJ1-1	NA
CASSGPGLAGVKRYNEQFF	TGCGCCAGCAGCGGACCGGGACTAGCGGGGGTCAAGCGCTACAATGAGCAGTTCTTC	many	TRBV5-1	TRBJ2-1	TRBD2